This T cell receptor beta chain was sequenced in a study of OX40 agonist ivuxolimab in advanced cancers. Study-wide context: Therapy given before enrollment (anti-PD-1, anti-PD-L1 or anti-CTLA-4) was allowed, and roughly 42% had some.

This clone was counted a single time. What it binds is unknown. Findings and caveats of the study: The CD4+ and CD8+ T cells in the blood had expanded clonally by week 6 at 0.1 to 3.0 mg/kg. Certain nonresponding patients likewise had low normalized T-cell clonal expansion.

Some clones are missing from TCRdb's copy, which holds only in-frame ones; the method was immunoSEQ multiplex PCR. Of under 30,000 clones listed, roughly four fifths were seen once; the top ten hold around 15%. The length of the CDR3 is 16 residues. Looked up from germline, CDR1 is SNHLY and CDR2 is FYNNEI. The ends lost 3 bases at V and 2 bases at J; junction bases unmatched: 5. The source material was CD4+ or CD8+ T cells sorted from blood, sampled in a trial of the OX40 agonist ivuxolimab. V gene TRBV2 combines with J gene TRBJ2-2; TRBD2 aligns across 8 bases. This TCR came from an adult with an advanced solid tumor such as melanoma, head and neck, liver or kidney cancer. CDR3 region: CASSDGRDTNTGELFF. CDR3 coding DNA: TGTGCCAGCAGTGACGGGAGGGACACAAACACCGGGGAGCTGTTTTTT.